Listed below are T cell receptor beta chains from one sample, sequenced in a study of circulating CD8 cells and anti-PD-1 response in melanoma. TCRdb processed the reads anew with MiXCR; each CDR3 protein has one entry. Among approximately 800 distinct CDR3 sequences listed, about an eighth were seen once. The sequenced sample was CD8+ T cells from PBMCs, obtained at baseline or after one month of anti-PD-1 therapy (not recorded which). Receptors originate from a human donor with melanoma. CDR3s include the opening cysteine and the closing phenylalanine or tryptophan. The D gene is left open where the match is weak. Clone size is stated in some rows and not others, as once, few, many or a class when expanded.

CASSPTVAGAETQYF | TGTGCCAGTTCACCCACGGTAGCGGGGGCAGAGACCCAGTACTTC | TRBJ2-5 | 15 | TRBD2 | large | TRBV27
CASSQRQGSEQFF | TGCGCCAGCAGTCAACGCCAGGGAAGTGAGCAGTTCTTC | TRBJ2-1 | 13 | . | medium-sized | TRBV4-1
CASKTTDSIYGYTF | TGTGCCAGCAAAACGACAGACTCTATCTACGGCTACACCTTC | TRBJ1-2 | 14 | . | large | TRBV27
CSASGAWGEKLFF | TGCAGCGCGTCGGGGGCCTGGGGTGAAAAACTGTTTTTT | TRBJ1-4 | 13 | . | medium-sized | TRBV29-1
CSARVGTGGEEQYF | TGCAGTGCTAGAGTGGGGACAGGGGGCGAAGAGCAGTACTTC | TRBJ2-7 | 14 | TRBD1 | medium-sized | TRBV20-1
CASIPPGSGSGAQYF | TGTGCCAGCATCCCGCCGGGTAGCGGTTCCGGTGCGCAGTATTTT | TRBJ2-3 | 15 | . | medium-sized | TRBV2
CASSEYQGSYQETQYF | TGTGCCAGCAGTGAATACCAGGGATCGTACCAAGAGACCCAGTACTTC | TRBJ2-5 | 16 | . | medium-sized | TRBV25-1
CASSYGRKPYEQYF | TGTGCCAGCAGTTATGGCAGGAAACCTTACGAGCAGTACTTC | TRBJ2-7 | 14 | . | medium-sized | TRBV6-5
CASSFRKANTEAFF | TGTGCCAGCAGCTTTAGAAAGGCGAACACTGAAGCTTTCTTT | TRBJ1-1 | 14 | . | medium-sized | TRBV7-8
CASSLSDRVKVRTGELFF | TGTGCCAGCAGCTTATCGGATAGGGTGAAAGTTCGCACCGGGGAGCTGTTTTTT | TRBJ2-2 | 18 | . | . | TRBV7-9
CASSSRSGGLSINGYTF | TGTGCCAGCAGCTCCAGGTCAGGCGGACTTTCTATCAATGGCTACACCTTC | TRBJ1-2 | 17 | . | medium-sized | TRBV7-2
CASSQDPMTPTDTQYF | TGCGCCAGCAGCCAAGATCCGATGACACCCACAGATACGCAGTATTTT | TRBJ2-3 | 16 | . | medium-sized | TRBV4-3
CASSSQGGGEQFF | TGTGCCAGCAGTTCCCAGGGTGGCGGCGAGCAGTTCTTC | TRBJ2-1 | 13 | . | medium-sized | TRBV7-3
CASTQLAAGELFF | TGTGCCAGCACCCAACTGGCGGCCGGGGAGCTGTTTTTT | TRBJ2-2 | 13 | . | medium-sized | TRBV7-2
CASSQSLGYSGNTIYF | TGCGCCAGCAGCCAGAGCCTCGGCTACTCTGGAAACACCATATATTTT | TRBJ1-3 | 16 | . | medium-sized | TRBV4-1
CASSETSGAYNEQFF | TGTGCCAGCAGTGAAACTAGCGGGGCGTACAATGAGCAGTTCTTC | TRBJ2-1 | 15 | TRBD2 | . | TRBV2
CSGYLERELFF | TGCAGCGGCTATTTGGAAAGGGAGCTGTTTTTT | TRBJ2-2 | 11 | . | medium-sized | TRBV29-1
CASSIFGFGPDISYEQYF | TGTGCCAGTAGTATATTTGGTTTCGGCCCGGACATTTCCTACGAGCAGTACTTC | TRBJ2-7 | 18 | . | medium-sized | TRBV19
CANQDSQIPHNEQFF | TGTGCCAACCAGGACAGCCAAATTCCTCACAATGAGCAGTTCTTC | TRBJ2-1 | 15 | . | few | TRBV27
CASSEAIGNQPQHF | TGTGCCAGCAGTGAAGCGATTGGGAACCAGCCCCAGCATTTT | TRBJ1-5 | 14 | . | large | TRBV2
CASSPRDRVTGELFF | TGCGCCAGCAGCCCCCGGGACAGGGTTACCGGGGAGCTGTTTTTT | TRBJ2-2 | 15 | TRBD1 | medium-sized | TRBV4-3
CASSKNRREHIQYF | TGTGCCAGCAGCAAAAATAGGAGGGAACACATTCAGTACTTC | TRBJ2-4 | 14 | . | medium-sized | TRBV21-1
CASSLGLQETQYF | TGTGCCAGCAGTTTAGGGCTCCAAGAGACCCAGTACTTC | TRBJ2-5 | 13 | . | medium-sized | TRBV27
CASSLGGSSDTQYF | TGTGCCAGCAGCTTAGGCGGTAGCTCAGATACGCAGTATTTT | TRBJ2-3 | 14 | . | medium-sized | TRBV7-6
CASRVPGGPSDGSDTQYF | TGTGCCAGCAGAGTCCCAGGGGGGCCTAGCGACGGATCCGATACGCAGTATTTT | TRBJ2-3 | 18 | . | medium-sized | TRBV2
CASSLSSGGYQVSYEQYF | TGTGCCAGCAGTTTATCATCGGGGGGCTACCAAGTCTCCTACGAGCAGTACTTC | TRBJ2-7 | 18 | . | medium-sized | TRBV6-5
CSARDGSGYEQYF | TGCAGTGCTAGAGATGGTTCGGGCTACGAGCAGTACTTC | TRBJ2-7 | 13 | . | medium-sized | TRBV20-1
CASPRGYNYGYTF | TGTGCCAGCCCCAGGGGATATAACTATGGCTACACCTTC | TRBJ1-2 | 13 | . | medium-sized | TRBV2
CATDNAKNNEQFF | TGTGCCACGGACAACGCTAAGAACAATGAGCAGTTCTTC | TRBJ2-1 | 13 | . | medium-sized | TRBV19
CASSTTPYSTEAFF | TGTGCCAGCAGCACGACACCATACTCCACTGAAGCTTTCTTT | TRBJ1-1 | 14 | . | medium-sized | TRBV7-2
CASGTDLFYEQYF | TGTGCTAGTGGTACCGACTTGTTCTACGAGCAGTACTTC | TRBJ2-7 | 13 | . | large | TRBV12-5
CASRAGNQPQHF | TGTGCCAGCAGAGCCGGGAATCAGCCCCAGCATTTT | TRBJ1-5 | 12 | . | medium-sized | TRBV2
CASSLTQGFEQYF | TGTGCCAGCAGCTTAACCCAGGGATTCGAGCAGTACTTC | TRBJ2-7 | 13 | . | medium-sized | TRBV7-9
CASSQSRGFSYEQYF | TGCGCCAGCAGCCAGAGTCGAGGGTTCTCCTACGAGCAGTACTTC | TRBJ2-7 | 15 | . | medium-sized | TRBV4-1
CASSRDIPTGELFF | TGTGCCAGCAGTAGGGACATCCCGACCGGGGAGCTGTTTTTT | TRBJ2-2 | 14 | . | medium-sized | TRBV27
CASSLRAGYNEQFF | TGTGCCAGCAGTTTAAGGGCGGGTTACAATGAGCAGTTCTTC | TRBJ2-1 | 14 | . | large | TRBV27
CASSRGTVNTEAFF | TGCGCCAGCAGCCGAGGGACGGTGAACACTGAAGCTTTCTTT | TRBJ1-1 | 14 | . | few | TRBV4-3
CASSYSVDGSGELFF | TGTGCCAGCAGTTACTCGGTAGATGGCTCCGGGGAGCTGTTTTTT | TRBJ2-2 | 15 | . | medium-sized | TRBV6-5
CASSKQGRGELFF | TGTGCCAGCAGCAAACAGGGCAGGGGGGAGCTGTTTTTC | TRBJ2-2 | 13 | . | medium-sized | TRBV7-6
CASSQSLKGPTYNEQFF | TGCGCCAGCAGTCAATCATTAAAGGGGCCTACCTACAATGAGCAGTTCTTC | TRBJ2-1 | 17 | . | . | TRBV23-1
CASRTSGTPTVGGYEQYF | TGTGCCAGCAGGACTAGCGGAACGCCGACAGTTGGGGGCTACGAGCAGTACTTC | TRBJ2-7 | 18 | TRBD2 | medium-sized | TRBV2
CASSIFGGGGNEQFF | TGTGCCAGTAGTATATTTGGCGGGGGGGGCAATGAGCAGTTCTTC | TRBJ2-1 | 15 | TRBD2 | medium-sized | TRBV19
CASSRGSSYNEQFF | TGTGCCAGCAGCCGGGGGAGCTCCTACAATGAGCAGTTCTTC | TRBJ2-1 | 14 | . | medium-sized | TRBV5-6